This TCR beta chain was captured by sequencing in a study of blood T cell repertoires in COVID-19. Study-level background: Both acute and convalescent COVID-19 samples were obtained from the United States, Italy and Spain. T cells, B-cell-depleted T cells, or PBMCs provided the cDNA or gDNA that served as material.

The V end was cut by 5 bases, the J end by 6 bases, with 11 bases between. Germline assignment: CDR1 SEHNR and CDR2 FQNEAQ (reference sequence). This CDR3 has 14 residues. As originally analysed: Estimation of nucleated cell counts was performed using reference gene primer amplification. Some clones are missing from TCRdb's copy, which holds only in-frame ones; the method was immunoSEQ multiplex PCR. V, J and clone size are those of that table, while D and trimming were read from the DNA. This table has 250,000 or so clones, approximately 86% appearing once. This clone was counted a single time. The rearrangement links TRBV7-9 to TRBJ1-6; the D gene is possibly TRBD1 (6 bases). Sequencing was carried out using peripheral blood. This sequence originates from a woman aged 30 to 39 with acute or convalescent COVID-19. The CDR3 loop reads CASSPTDSNSPLHF. DNA of the CDR3: TGTGCCAGCAGCCCCACGGACAGTAATTCACCCCTCCACTTT.